What follows is one T cell receptor beta chain and its context. The data were obtained in a study of identical twins. CDR3 length: 11 residues. CDR1 is DFQATT, CDR2 SNEGSKA, per germline (reference sequence). Trimming took 4 bases from V and 8 from J; bases not matched to a gene: 3. A universal primer site was created by template switching, with the cDNA bearing unique molecular identifiers. MiXCR, run by TCRdb on the 5' RACE reads, gives a single entry per CDR3 protein. The sample consists of hundreds of thousands of distinct CDR3 sequences, 20% to 30% of them appearing once. The data also belong to a second study, concerning T cells expressing NK-cell markers. That study adds: Underlying the TCR beta repertoires were sorted CD3+CD56+NKG2C+, CD3+CD56+NKG2C- and CD3+CD56-NKG2C+ T cells. Six donors had dominant NKG2C+ clonotypes that comprised about 1.0-7.0% of their CD8+ T cells. Expanded NKG2C+ T cell clones were not confirmed as HCMV-specific.

The receptor was derived from a woman under 30 in good health. The chain joins TRBV20-1 to TRBJ2-3, with 7 positions matching TRBD1. Specimen: CD4+ T cells sorted from blood. The CDR3 DNA sequence: TGCAGTGCTACGACAGGGAGTACGCAGTATTTT. Protein product: CSATTGSTQYF.